The entry that follows covers one T cell receptor (beta chain) sequence. Its antigen is not identified. This record comes from a study of long-term antiretroviral therapy in people with HIV. Whole-study findings and limits: Clones with expansion before ART led the repertoire at all time points.

The immunoSEQ assay was v3.0, run at survey level. The data were produced by immunoSEQ multiplex PCR, yet TCRdb's version contains in-frame clones alone and is incomplete. The data hold 25,000 to 30,000 clones, with around 80% observed a single time. Germline V gene data show CDR1 as LGHNA and CDR2 as YSLEER. The length of the CDR3 is 15 residues. Trimming cost V 0 bases and J 4 bases, with 10 bases left between them. J is TRBJ1-3 and V is TRBV4-3, with D possibly TRBD1 on 5 matching bases. This clonotype was sampled from a young man with HIV. Sequenced here: unsorted PBMCs, sampled 1.5 years before starting antiretroviral therapy. DNA of the CDR3: TGCGCCAGCAGCCAAGAGAGGGACGTCGGAAACACCATATATTTT. It translates to CASSQERDVGNTIYF.